The 24 T cell receptor beta chains in this list originate from one sample, sequenced in a study of Graves' ophthalmopathy and Graves' hyperthyroidism. As the template, RNA transcripts were used to amplify TCR beta CDR3 regions. An initial RT-PCR round employing HTBI primers preceded a second-round multiplex PCR. TCRdb analysed the multiplex PCR reads with MiXCR anew, one entry per CDR3 protein. There are approximately 700,000 distinct CDR3 sequences in the sample; approximately 40% occur only once, and 44% lies in the top ten. Sequencing was carried out using peripheral blood. Source of these receptors: an adult man with Graves' ophthalmopathy.

The chain joins TRBV12-3 or TRBV12-4 to TRBJ2-2, with 7 bases lining up with TRBD2. The CDR3 loop spans 16 amino acids. The ends lost 3 bases at V and 1 base at J; junction bases unmatched: 5. CDR3 in DNA: TGTGCCAGCAGTTTTGGGACTACCCTGAACACCGGGGAGCTGTTTTTT. It specifies CASSFGTTLNTGELFF.

The rearrangement joins TRBV7-9 to TRBJ2-6, with D perhaps TRBD2 (6 bases). The CDR3 is 15 amino acids. V lost 6 bases and J lost 4, with 13 bases in between. Germline CDR1 SEHNR, CDR2 FQNEAQ (reference sequence). CDR3 nucleotide sequence: TGTGCCAGCAGGCGGGACCCATTGGGGGCCAACGTCCTGACTTTC. This gives the protein CASRRDPLGANVLTF. Using reference TRBV7-9 and TRBJ2-6 for the parts outside the CDR3, the full variable domain is DTGVSQNPRHKITKRGQNVTFRCDPISEHNRLYWYRQTLGQGPEFLTYFQNEAQLEKSRLLSDRFSAERPKGSFSTLEIQRTEQGDSAMYLCASRRDPLGANVLTFGAGSRLTVL.

A few counts support this clonotype. The V call is TRBV12-3 or TRBV12-4, the J call TRBJ2-7, with TRBD2 matching over 8 bases. Trimming took 6 bases from V and 4 from J; bases not matched to a gene: 8. This CDR3 is 14 amino acids long. The CDR3 DNA follows: TGTGCCAGCAGCCCTTCGCGCGGGAGGTACGAGCAGTACTTC. It yields the protein CASSPSRGRYEQYF.

This clonotype was found many times. The rearrangement joins TRBV29-1 to TRBJ2-7, with TRBD1 matching over 8 bases. V shed 6 bases, J shed 6 bases, and the junction held 13 bases outside the gene matches. The CDR3 contains 14 residues. Germline-derived CDR1 and CDR2 are SQVTM and ANQGSEA. The CDR3 DNA reads TGCAGCGTAGCGCCAGGACAGGGAGCAGGCGAGCAGTACTTC. Translated, it gives CSVAPGQGAGEQYF.

As regards this clonotype: Sequence at one end of the junction differs from germline and may be a read error. The chain couples TRBV24-1 to TRBJ1-5, with 7 positions matching TRBD1. CDR1 and CDR2 from the germline V gene are KGHDR and SFDVKD. This CDR3 is built from 15 residues. CDR3 bases: TGTGCCAGCAGTGAAGTGGGACAGTCTAATCAGCCCCAGCATTTT. This sequence encodes CASSEVGQSNQPQHF.

The genes are TRBV7-2 and TRBJ1-1; tentative D call: TRBD1 (6 bases). The CDR3 is 14 amino acids. CDR1 is SGHTA, CDR2 FQGNSA, per germline. V lost 5 bases and J 4 bases, leaving 14 bases between the germline ends. Here the CDR3 reads CASSLKGGGTEAFF. The CDR3 DNA reads TGTGCCAGCAGCCTTAAGGGGGGGGGCACTGAAGCTTTCTTT.

The rearrangement joins TRBV24-1 to TRBJ2-2; the match to TRBD1 covers 8 bases. The ends lost 9 bases at V and 2 bases at J; junction bases unmatched: 13. The CDR3 consists of 17 residues. CDR1 is KGHDR and CDR2 is SFDVKD in the germline V gene. The CDR3 reads CATCASPGTGNTGELFF. CDR3 in DNA: TGTGCCACCTGTGCGTCCCCCGGGACAGGAAACACCGGGGAGCTGTTTTTT.

This clonotype has only a few counts. V is TRBV14 and J is TRBJ2-5; D remains unclear. V was cut by 4 bases and J by 7 bases, with 16 bases left in between. The CDR3 is 14 residues long. In germline, CDR1 is SGHDN, CDR2 FVKESK. In nucleotides, the CDR3 is TGTGCCAGCAGCCGAAAGGGCTTTCTGGGGACCCAGTACTTC. Protein: CASSRKGFLGTQYF.

This clonotype occurred once. A much bigger clone sits one base away, suggesting this may be a read error. The V gene is TRBV20-1, the J gene TRBJ2-5; weak D call: TRBD1 (5 bases). The assigned J gene may be wrong: the sequence end matches TRBJ2-7 better. Germline assignment: CDR1 DFQATT and CDR2 SNEGSKA (reference sequence). The CDR3 is 14 amino acids. CDR3 nucleotides: TGCAGTGCTACCTCCGAGACAGAGTTTTACGAGCAGTACTTC. It codes for CSATSETEFYEQYF.

The table lists this clonotype with a few counts. This rearrangement joins TRBV7-8 to TRBJ1-5, with D unclear. This CDR3 spans 13 amino acids. Germline V CDR1 and CDR2: SGHVS, FQNEAQ. The V gene lost 3 bases and the J gene lost 5 bases, with 8 bases spanning the gap. The CDR3, as DNA: TGTGCCAGCAGCTTTGGGCACTATCAGCCCCAGCATTTT. The encoded protein is CASSFGHYQPQHF.

This sequence joins TRBV12-3 or TRBV12-4 and TRBJ1-4, with 8 nucleotides matching TRBD1. The CDR3 length is 14 residues. The V segment lost 3 bases and the J segment 10 bases; nucleotides outside the gene matches: 7. Here the CDR3 DNA reads TGTGCCAGCAGTTTTACAGGGGGGGGAAGAAAACTGTTTTTT. Amino acid sequence: CASSFTGGGRKLFF.

J is TRBJ2-7 and V is TRBV7-8; D is tentatively TRBD1 or TRBD2 (6 bases each). Trimming took 5 bases from V and 4 from J, leaving 21 bases between them. The germline gives CDR1 SGHVS, CDR2 FQNEAQ. This CDR3 has 16 amino acids. CDR3 sequence reads: CASSLPRKGGGYEQYF. CDR3 nucleotide sequence: TGTGCCAGCAGCCTCCCCCGAAAGGGGGGCGGATACGAGCAGTACTTC.

The sample holds many counts of this clonotype. The rearrangement links TRBV9 to TRBJ1-5; no reliable D call. The CDR3 length is 13 residues. CDR1 and CDR2 from the germline V gene are SGDLS and YYNGEE. V was pared by 0 bases and J by 3 bases, with 4 bases between. CDR3 DNA: TGTGCCAGCAGCGTAGACCACAATCAGCCCCAGCATTTT. Protein product: CASSVDHNQPQHF.

This clonotype has ten or more counts. The chain employs TRBV7-2 and TRBJ2-7; 10 bases align to TRBD2. This CDR3 has 16 amino acids. J gave up 5 bases and V 1 base, and 8 bases lay outside the gene matches. Germline V gene data show CDR1 as SGHTA and CDR2 as FQGNSA. As DNA, the CDR3 is TGTGCCAGCAGCTTAGAGGCGGCTAGCGGGAGCCACGAGCAGTACTTC. It translates to CASSLEAASGSHEQYF.

This clonotype showed up just a few times. This chain connects TRBV20-1 to TRBJ2-7, with D possibly being TRBD1 or TRBD2 (6 bases each). Germline V gene data show CDR1 as DFQATT and CDR2 as SNEGSKA (reference sequence). V was cut by 3 bases and J by 0 bases, with 9 bases left in between. The CDR3 covers 13 residues. The CDR3: CSARGGPSYEQYF. CDR3 nucleotide sequence: TGCAGTGCTAGGGGGGGCCCCTCCTACGAGCAGTACTTC.

This clonotype was seen a handful of times. The CDR3 loop is CASSLIGTSARGYTF. In nucleotides, the CDR3 is TGTGCCAGCAGCTTGATAGGGACGTCTGCGCGCGGCTACACCTTC. The chain recombines TRBV5-6 with TRBJ1-2; possible D gene TRBD1, 5 bases. V lost 1 base to trimming and J lost 8 bases, with 18 bases between them. The CDR3 is 15 amino acids. Germline CDR1 reads SGHDT; CDR2 reads YYEEEE. Full variable domain (rest looked up from reference TRBV5-6 and TRBJ1-2): DAGVTQSPTHLIKTRGQQVTLRCSPKSGHDTVSWYQQALGQGPQFIFQYYEEEERQRGNFPDRFSGHQFPNYSSELNVNALLLGDSALYLCASSLIGTSARGYTFGSGTRLTVV.

CDR3 sequence reads: CASISAGGTQYF. The CDR3 DNA sequence: TGTGCCAGCATCAGCGCGGGGGGGACCCAGTACTTC. This rearrangement joins TRBV25-1 to TRBJ2-5; TRBD2 agrees at 8 bases. Per the germline V gene, CDR1 is MGHDK and CDR2 is SYGVNS. The CDR3 length is 12 residues. J was trimmed by 7 bases and V by 7 bases; bases with no gene match: 5.

This clonotype showed up just a few times. The chain links TRBV14 to TRBJ1-3; 7 bases agree with TRBD1. CDR1 and CDR2 (germline): SGHDN, FVKESK. The CDR3 extends over 16 amino acids. With V trimmed by 2 bases and J by 2 bases, 6 bases remained unmatched. CDR3 in DNA: TGTGCCAGCAGCCAACCTTACGGGACAGCTGGAAACACCATATATTTT. Translation: CASSQPYGTAGNTIYF.

This clonotype has a count of ten or more. The rearrangement links TRBV12-3 or TRBV12-4 to TRBJ2-6, with 7 bases lining up with TRBD1. The CDR3 loop spans 16 amino acids. Trimming cost V 6 bases and J 2 bases; bases outside gene matches: 7. This chain's CDR3 is CASSQQTGPGANVLTF. The CDR3 bases are TGTGCCAGCAGCCAACAGACAGGGCCTGGGGCCAACGTCCTGACTTTC.

The chain combines TRBV2 with TRBJ1-2, with a tentative D call TRBD1 (6 bases). The CDR3 is made up of 14 amino acids. The germline gives CDR1 SNHLY, CDR2 FYNNEI. The germline V and J ends were trimmed by 7 bases and 3 bases, with 15 bases remaining between them. The CDR3: CASTYEGEDYGYTF. The CDR3 DNA is TGTGCCAGCACCTACGAGGGGGAGGACTATGGCTACACCTTC.

The rearrangement joins TRBV10-3 to TRBJ2-6; 9 bases line up with TRBD1. J lost 0 bases, V lost 3 bases, and 12 bases had no gene match. This CDR3 region has 20 residues. Germline V gene lookup returns CDR1 ENHRY and CDR2 SYGVKD. CDR3: CAISDWGGGTGSSGANVLTF. DNA of the CDR3: TGTGCCATCAGTGACTGGGGTGGTGGGACAGGGAGCTCTGGGGCCAACGTCCTGACTTTC.

CDR3 sequence reads: CASSLSRLVRGGELFF. In nucleotides, the CDR3 is TGTGCCAGCAGTTTATCGAGACTAGTTCGGGGGGGGGAGCTGTTTTTT. V and J are TRBV25-1 and TRBJ2-2; possibly TRBD2 for D (6 bases). The germline V gene has CDR1 MGHDK and CDR2 SYGVNS. The CDR3 contains 16 residues. V was cut by 5 bases and J by 8 bases, with 21 bases left in between.

A single count supports this clonotype. The CDR3: CASSMSGQYEQYF. The CDR3 region has the DNA TGTGCCAGCAGTATGAGCGGGCAGTACGAGCAGTACTTC. The chain employs TRBV25-1 and TRBJ2-7; D possibly corresponds to TRBD2 (6 bases). The CDR3 runs to 13 residues. Looked up from germline, CDR1 is MGHDK and CDR2 is SYGVNS. Trimming took 5 bases from V and 4 from J, leaving 12 bases between them.

Regarding this clonotype: Compared with germline, one end of the junction differs, possibly owing to a read error. The chain uses TRBV19 and TRBJ2-5; 9 bases fit TRBD1. The V gene's germline CDR1 is LNHDA and CDR2 SQIVND (reference sequence). This CDR3 has 15 amino acids. DNA for the CDR3: TGTGCCAGCAGCCTGGGACAGGGAGACATGGAGACCCAGCACTTC. Translating gives CASSLGQGDMETQHF. Filled out from reference TRBV19 and TRBJ2-5, the complete variable domain reads DGGITQSPKYLFRKEGQNVTLSCEQNLNHDAMYWYRQDPGQGLRLIYYSQIVNDFQKGDIAEGYSVSREKKESFPLTVTSAQKNPTAFYLCASSLGQGDMETQHFGPGTRLLVL.